These T cell receptor beta chains were read from a single sample in a study of shared clonotypes between healthy human individuals. TCRdb keeps only in-frame clones here, not all; method: immunoSEQ multiplex PCR. The data contain 2 million to 3 million clones, over 85% of them singletons. Sequencing used naive CD4+ T cells sorted from blood. The receptor source for this set is a man aged 18 to 30 in good health. Each CDR3 is given with its conserved first and last residue. The D gene is left open where the match is weak. The size entry is marked missing in some rows and otherwise reads once, few, many or a size class.

V gene	clone size	D gene	J gene	CDR3 protein	CDR3 DNA
TRBV27	NA	TRBD2	TRBJ2-3	CASSLNPLRTSGNTDTQYF	TGTGCCAGCAGCTTAAATCCTCTAAGGACTAGCGGGAACACAGATACGCAGTATTTT
TRBV12-5	NA	NA	TRBJ2-3	CASGLVTGRGPPTDTQYF	TGTGCTAGTGGTTTGGTAACTGGGCGGGGCCCTCCCACAGATACGCAGTATTTT
TRBV18	NA	NA	TRBJ1-2	CASSQSDGSYGYTF	TGTGCCAGCTCACAGTCGGACGGAAGCTATGGCTACACCTTC
TRBV11-2	NA	NA	TRBJ2-7	CASSLPAAGAYEQYF	TGTGCCAGCAGCTTACCGGCGGCAGGAGCCTACGAGCAGTACTTC
TRBV6-5	NA	NA	TRBJ2-7	CASRLTSGDPYEQYF	TGTGCCAGCAGACTCACCAGCGGAGATCCCTACGAGCAGTACTTC
TRBV6-5	once	NA	TRBJ1-5	CASSGAGQPQHF	TGTGCCAGCAGTGGGGCGGGGCAGCCCCAGCATTTT
TRBV6-5	NA	NA	TRBJ1-6	CASRGPGGEYSPLHF	TGTGCCAGCAGGGGCCCCGGGGGGGAATATTCACCCCTCCACTTT
TRBV5-1	NA	TRBD1	TRBJ1-2	CASSSDRGRGYTF	TGCGCCAGCAGCTCAGACAGGGGACGTGGCTACACCTTC
TRBV2	NA	NA	TRBJ1-1	CASTSEGRMNTEAFF	TGTGCCAGCACCAGTGAGGGCAGAATGAACACTGAAGCTTTCTTT
TRBV6-5	NA	NA	TRBJ2-3	CASSGNGVGTDTQYF	TGTGCCAGCAGTGGGAACGGGGTCGGCACAGATACGCAGTATTTT
TRBV5-4	few	NA	TRBJ1-1	CASSLPLRGNTEAFF	TGTGCCAGCAGCTTACCGCTCAGGGGGAACACTGAAGCTTTCTTT
TRBV10-1	NA	NA	TRBJ1-6	CASSESARSPLHF	TGCGCCAGCAGTGAGTCGGCCCGCTCACCCCTCCACTTT
TRBV25-1	NA	NA	TRBJ1-2	CASSEWNENGYTF	TGTGCCAGCAGTGAATGGAATGAGAATGGCTACACCTTC
TRBV7-9	NA	TRBD1	TRBJ2-5	CASSLSTAGGAGETQYF	TGTGCCAGCAGCTTAAGTACGGCAGGGGGCGCGGGAGAGACCCAGTACTTC
TRBV13	NA	TRBD2	TRBJ2-7	CASSPPRASGNRQQYF	TGTGCCAGCAGCCCACCCCGGGCTAGCGGGAACAGACAGCAGTACTTC
TRBV20-1	few	NA	TRBJ1-5	CSDDSLPQHF	TGCAGTGACGACAGTCTGCCCCAGCATTTT
TRBV2	NA	TRBD1	TRBJ1-1	CASSEERTGVAFF	TGTGCCAGCAGTGAAGAAAGGACAGGGGTTGCTTTCTTT
TRBV9	NA	NA	TRBJ2-1	CASSVWSSSYNEQFF	TGTGCCAGCAGCGTATGGTCGAGCTCCTACAATGAGCAGTTCTTC
TRBV28	NA	NA	TRBJ2-5	CASSPQRSPGGETQYF	TGTGCCAGCAGTCCCCAGCGGTCCCCAGGTGGAGAGACCCAGTACTTC
TRBV7-6	NA	TRBD2	TRBJ2-2	CASSQGLAGGHGELFF	TGTGCCAGCAGCCAGGGACTAGCGGGAGGTCACGGGGAGCTGTTTTTT
TRBV7-8	NA	NA	TRBJ2-6	CASSLGQGRTGANVLTF	TGTGCCAGCAGCTTAGGGCAGGGGAGGACTGGGGCCAACGTCCTGACTTTC
TRBV5-1	once	NA	TRBJ2-3	CASSPGANTDTQYF	TGCGCCAGCAGCCCGGGGGCTAACACAGATACGCAGTATTTT
TRBV30	NA	NA	TRBJ1-2	CAWSAQTEGYTF	TGTGCCTGGAGTGCCCAGACAGAGGGCTACACCTTC
TRBV11-3	once	TRBD1	TRBJ2-5	CASSSSRDRQETQYF	TGTGCCAGCAGCTCCTCCCGGGACAGACAAGAGACCCAGTACTTC
TRBV5-1	NA	TRBD1	TRBJ2-3	CASSSLAGTGGTDTQYF	TGCGCCAGCAGCTCCCTGGCCGGGACAGGGGGTACAGATACGCAGTATTTT
TRBV30	NA	TRBD2	TRBJ2-1	CAWNSGTSGEQFF	TGTGCCTGGAACTCCGGGACTAGCGGCGAGCAGTTCTTC
TRBV5-4	NA	TRBD2	TRBJ2-1	CASSLVFGTSGSRGEQFF	TGTGCCAGCAGCTTGGTCTTCGGGACTAGCGGGAGTAGGGGTGAGCAGTTCTTC
TRBV19	NA	TRBD1	TRBJ1-2	CASSIPVRTGSYGYTF	TGTGCCAGTAGTATACCTGTCAGGACAGGCTCCTATGGCTACACCTTC
TRBV11-2	NA	TRBD2	TRBJ2-1	CASSYSGGGYNEQFF	TGTGCCAGCAGTTATAGCGGGGGCGGGTACAATGAGCAGTTCTTC
TRBV9	NA	TRBD2	TRBJ2-7	CASSVATSGRNEQYF	TGTGCCAGCAGCGTAGCCACTAGCGGGAGGAACGAGCAGTACTTC
TRBV6-5	NA	NA	TRBJ2-7	CASSYSAGASYEQYF	TGTGCCAGCAGTTACTCAGCAGGGGCGTCCTACGAGCAGTACTTC
TRBV4-1	NA	TRBD2	TRBJ2-3	CASSQDFGGGTDTQYF	TGCGCCAGCAGCCAAGATTTTGGGGGGGGCACAGATACGCAGTATTTT
TRBV5-1	NA	NA	TRBJ2-5	CASSLAGAETQYF	TGCGCCAGCAGCTTGGCGGGGGCAGAGACCCAGTACTTC
TRBV9	NA	NA	TRBJ2-3	CASSPRDAIYDTQYF	TGTGCCAGCAGCCCTCGGGACGCGATTTACGATACGCAGTATTTT
TRBV9	NA	NA	TRBJ2-3	CASSVGVGGDTQYF	TGTGCCAGCAGCGTAGGGGTCGGTGGGGATACGCAGTATTTT
TRBV7-3	NA	TRBD2	TRBJ2-3	CASSPGRAADTQYF	TGTGCCAGCAGCCCGGGGAGGGCGGCAGATACGCAGTATTTT
TRBV7-3	NA	TRBD2	TRBJ2-7	CASSPGGSENEQYF	TGTGCCAGCAGCCCCGGGGGGAGTGAGAACGAGCAGTACTTC
TRBV5-4	NA	TRBD2	TRBJ2-3	CASSPSGRLTDTQYF	TGTGCCAGCAGCCCCTCCGGGAGGCTCACAGATACGCAGTATTTT
TRBV7-2	NA	TRBD2	TRBJ2-5	CASTGTSGNQETQYF	TGTGCCAGCACCGGGACTAGCGGGAACCAAGAGACCCAGTACTTC
TRBV7-3	NA	TRBD1	TRBJ2-7	CASSPPAEGAYYLYEQYF	TGTGCCAGCAGCCCGCCGGCTGAGGGGGCGTACTATCTGTACGAGCAGTACTTC
TRBV12-5	NA	NA	TRBJ2-7	CASGSPPPLEQYF	TGTGCTAGTGGCTCTCCGCCACCCCTAGAGCAGTACTTC
TRBV19	NA	TRBD1	TRBJ1-5	CASSYDRESQPQHF	TGTGCCAGTAGCTATGACAGGGAAAGTCAGCCCCAGCATTTT
TRBV7-2	NA	NA	TRBJ2-5	CASSPSRAQETQYF	TGTGCCAGCAGCCCGTCAAGGGCCCAAGAGACCCAGTACTTC
TRBV28	NA	TRBD2	TRBJ2-4	CASSLFGLAGVAKNIQYF	TGTGCCAGCAGTTTATTCGGACTAGCGGGAGTAGCCAAAAACATTCAGTACTTC
TRBV5-6	NA	NA	TRBJ1-1	CASSLPQPVTEAFF	TGTGCCAGCAGCTTGCCTCAGCCAGTCACTGAAGCTTTCTTT
TRBV5-1	NA	NA	TRBJ1-4	CASSLEGTTNEKLFF	TGCGCCAGCAGCTTGGAAGGCACAACTAATGAAAAACTGTTTTTT
TRBV5-6	once	NA	TRBJ1-1	CASSLGGGYRAFF	TGTGCCAGCAGCTTGGGCGGGGGATACCGAGCTTTCTTT
TRBV6-5	NA	NA	TRBJ2-3	CASRAGPTDTQYF	TGTGCCAGTCGGGCTGGACCCACAGATACGCAGTATTTT
TRBV2	NA	NA	TRBJ1-2	CASSESQQIYGYTF	TGTGCCAGCAGTGAAAGCCAACAGATCTATGGCTACACCTTC
TRBV29-1	NA	NA	TRBJ1-1	CSVDLEGQMNTEAFF	TGCAGCGTTGATCTAGAAGGACAGATGAACACTGAAGCTTTCTTT
TRBV18	NA	NA	TRBJ1-3	CASSPPGKGAGNTIYF	TGTGCCAGCTCACCCCCCGGGAAAGGAGCTGGAAACACCATATATTTT
TRBV4-3	NA	NA	TRBJ2-7	CASSQDGNKEQYF	TGCGCCAGCAGCCAAGATGGAAATAAAGAGCAGTACTTC
TRBV21-1	NA	NA	TRBJ2-3	CASRRGSFTDTQYF	TGTGCCAGCAGGCGGGGCTCATTCACAGATACGCAGTATTTT
TRBV27	NA	TRBD1	TRBJ1-2	CASSLRGDYGYTF	TGTGCCAGCAGTCTCAGGGGGGACTATGGCTACACCTTC
TRBV6-5	NA	NA	TRBJ2-1	CASSWGDRNEQFF	TGTGCCAGCTCCTGGGGGGATAGGAATGAGCAGTTCTTC
TRBV30	NA	TRBD1	TRBJ1-2	CAWSPDRGQKVNYGYTF	TGTGCCTGGAGTCCGGACAGGGGGCAAAAAGTTAACTATGGCTACACCTTC
TRBV28	NA	NA	TRBJ2-5	CASSPRAGFWETQYF	TGTGCCAGCAGTCCCAGGGCCGGGTTTTGGGAGACCCAGTACTTC
TRBV9	NA	TRBD1	TRBJ1-2	CASSEGQAQGYTF	TGTGCCAGCAGCGAGGGACAGGCCCAAGGCTACACCTTC
TRBV10-3	NA	NA	TRBJ2-5	CAISEARGETQYF	TGTGCCATCAGTGAGGCCAGGGGAGAGACCCAGTACTTC
TRBV18	NA	TRBD1	TRBJ2-1	CASSQQQGVEQFF	TGTGCCAGCTCACAACAACAGGGGGTTGAGCAGTTCTTC